The 19 T cell receptor beta chains below come from one sample, sequenced in a study of CD8 T cells in ankylosing spondylitis (dated by TCRdb to the late 2010s). The protocol used for the library was 5' RACE. For sequencing, an Illumina HiSeq 2500 was employed. In TCRdb, the public reads were trimmed at Q25 with fastp and aligned with MiXCR, with productive beta chains retained. Each entry merges the rows of one CDR3 protein and shows their most common DNA and genes. This sample is represented by under 950,000 distinct CDR3 sequences; around 19% of them were singletons. The ten largest clones add up to around 20% of the sample. The antigens of these receptors remain unknown. The study at large found these results: A TCR beta motif of 8 or 9 highly homologous amino acid variants appeared characteristic of blood from ankylosing spondylitis patients.

The specimen was blood, either unsorted or a sorted T cell fraction (not recorded which). All receptors derive from a male donor with ankylosing spondylitis.

The table lists this clonotype with a few counts. This chain links TRBV20-1 with TRBJ1-1; 9 bases agree with TRBD1. The V and J ends lost 5 bases and 4 bases, in that order; junction bases with no gene match: 2. Germline CDR1 DFQATT, CDR2 SNEGSKA (reference sequence). CDR3 length: 12 amino acids. The CDR3 is CSAGTGPTEAFF. The DNA for the CDR3 is TGCAGTGCTGGGACAGGGCCCACTGAAGCTTTCTTT.

In its sample, this clonotype was seen a few times. The chain joins TRBV6-5 to TRBJ1-1, with 7 bases identical to TRBD1. This CDR3 has 12 residues. The trim removed 0 bases at V and 8 bases at J, leaving 0 bases unmatched. CDR1 and CDR2 (germline): MNHEY, SVGAGI. The CDR3 bases are TGTGCCAGCAGTTACTCGACAGGGGAAGCTTTCTTT. The encoded protein is CASSYSTGEAFF.

V and J are TRBV12-3 or TRBV12-4 and TRBJ2-7, with 8 bases identical to TRBD2. V was pared by 4 bases and J by 1 base, with 6 bases of the junction left unmatched. The CDR3 length is 15 residues. The CDR3 protein is CASSYYSGGSYEQYF. CDR3 DNA sequence: TGTGCCAGCAGTTATTACTCGGGAGGGTCCTACGAGCAGTACTTC.

In this sample, this clonotype turned up a few times. The V and J genes are TRBV6-4 and TRBJ1-6, with D possibly being TRBD1 (6 bases). From germline, CDR1 is MRHNA and CDR2 SNTAGT. This CDR3 has 14 amino acids. Trimming pared 6 bases from V and 5 bases from J, leaving 11 bases between. The CDR3 nucleotides read TGTGCCAGCAGCGCGGGACAAGATAATTCACCCCTCCACTTT. Protein: CASSAGQDNSPLHF.

The J gene is TRBJ2-3, the V gene TRBV20-1, with D perhaps matching TRBD2 (5 bases). The CDR3 is 12 amino acids. Germline assignment: CDR1 DFQATT and CDR2 SNEGSKA (reference sequence). V lost 6 bases and J lost 4, with 11 bases in between. The CDR3 loop reads CSAPDSADTQYF. The CDR3 DNA sequence: TGCAGTGCGCCCGATAGCGCAGATACGCAGTATTTT.

The rearrangement joins TRBV7-9 to TRBJ1-2; TRBD1 aligns across 8 bases. The CDR3 covers 14 residues. Germline V CDR1 and CDR2: SEHNR, FQNEAQ (reference sequence). The ends lost 4 bases at V and 7 bases at J; junction bases unmatched: 8. The CDR3, as DNA: TGTGCCAGCAGCTCCGAGACAGGGGTCGCTGGCTACACCTTC. The encoded protein is CASSSETGVAGYTF. The full variable domain, its missing parts supplied by reference TRBV7-9 and TRBJ1-2, is DTGVSQNPRHKITKRGQNVTFRCDPISEHNRLYWYRQTLGQGPEFLTYFQNEAQLEKSRLLSDRFSAERPKGSFSTLEIQRTEQGDSAMYLCASSSETGVAGYTFGSGTRLTVV.

This clonotype was found many times. The genes are TRBV4-2 and TRBJ2-3, with D unclear. The V gene lost 0 bases and the J gene lost 6 bases, with 4 bases spanning the gap. Germline values: CDR1 LGHNA, CDR2 YNFKEQ. This CDR3 comprises 12 residues. The CDR3 region has the DNA TGTGCCAGCAGCCAAGAAGGGGATACGCAGTATTTT. It yields the protein CASSQEGDTQYF.

The chain joins TRBV4-1 to TRBJ2-7; maybe TRBD1 (6 bases). This CDR3 has 14 amino acids. V was pared by 6 bases and J by 3 bases, with 15 bases between. Looked up from germline, CDR1 is MGHRA and CDR2 is YSYEKL. As DNA, the CDR3 is TGCGCCAGCAGTCGTAGGGACACCGGCTACGAGCAGTACTTC. This codes for CASSRRDTGYEQYF.

There are a few counts of this clonotype. The chain uses TRBV2 and TRBJ2-6; 10 nucleotides agree with TRBD2. V lost 5 bases, J lost 4 bases, and 11 bases stayed unmatched. Germline values: CDR1 SNHLY, CDR2 FYNNEI. CDR3 length equals 18 residues. CDR3 sequence (DNA): TGTGCCAGCAGTCTAAACAGCGGGGGGGCATCAGGGGCCAACGTCCTGACTTTC. Translated, it gives CASSLNSGGASGANVLTF.

V is TRBV25-1 and J is TRBJ1-1; TRBD1 might be the D (5 bases). Looked up from germline, CDR1 is MGHDK and CDR2 is SYGVNS. The CDR3 is 15 residues long. Between the trimmed V and J ends, which lost 3 bases and 1 base, there was a span of 12 bases. The CDR3 reads CASSDLGGGNTEAFF. The CDR3 bases are TGTGCCAGCAGTGACCTGGGGGGGGGGAACACTGAAGCTTTCTTT.

This clonotype was seen a handful of times. This chain uses TRBV28 with TRBJ2-1; D is perhaps TRBD1 (6 bases). The V gene lost 6 bases and the J gene lost 4 bases, with 16 bases spanning the gap. This CDR3 is built from 15 residues. Per the germline V gene, CDR1 is MDHEN and CDR2 is SYDVKM. Here the CDR3 reads CASSPTGDWYNEQFF. DNA for the CDR3: TGTGCCAGCAGCCCGACAGGAGATTGGTACAATGAGCAGTTCTTC.

V is TRBV5-1 and J is TRBJ1-1; tentative D call: TRBD1 (5 bases). The V end lost 6 bases, the J end lost 1 base, and 10 bases lay between the germline ends. Germline CDR1 reads SGHRS; CDR2 reads YFSETQ. The CDR3 extends over 13 amino acids. DNA of the CDR3: TGCGCCAGCACCCTCGGACAGAACACTGAAGCTTTCTTT. It specifies CASTLGQNTEAFF.

The chain combines TRBV29-1 with TRBJ2-7, with D maybe TRBD1 (6 bases). The V gene's germline CDR1 is SQVTM and CDR2 ANQGSEA. V was trimmed by 5 bases and J by 5 bases, leaving 10 bases between them. CDR3 length: 11 amino acids. CDR3: CSVRDIHEQYF. DNA for the CDR3: TGCAGCGTTCGGGACATCCACGAGCAGTACTTC.

The chain combines TRBV3-1 with TRBJ1-1; TRBD1 aligns across 7 bases. The CDR3 sequence is 13 residues long. V was pared by 0 bases and J by 6 bases, with 1 base of the junction left unmatched. Germline V gives CDR1 LGHDT, CDR2 YNNKEL (reference sequence). The CDR3, as DNA: TGTGCCAGCAGCCAAGATGGGACAGCTGAAGCTTTCTTT. It codes for CASSQDGTAEAFF. The full variable domain, in which reference TRBV3-1 and TRBJ1-1 provide the parts outside the CDR3, is DTAVSQTPKYLVTQMGNDKSIKCEQNLGHDTMYWYKQDSKKFLKIMFSYNNKELIINETVPNRFSPKSPDKAHLNLHINSLELGDSAVYFCASSQDGTAEAFFGQGTRLTVV.

In its sample, this clonotype was seen a few times. V gene TRBV7-9 combines with J gene TRBJ1-1, with a weak D call TRBD1 (5 bases). CDR3 length: 13 residues. The V end lost 0 bases, the J end lost 7 bases, and 9 bases lay between the germline ends. Looked up from germline, CDR1 is SEHNR and CDR2 is FQNEAQ (reference sequence). The CDR3 region is CASSLAAGNEAFF. The CDR3 coding sequence is TGTGCCAGCAGCTTAGCGGCAGGGAATGAAGCTTTCTTT.

This clonotype showed up just a few times. This rearrangement joins TRBV7-8 to TRBJ2-3, with 10 bases lining up with TRBD2. There are 15 residues in the CDR3. The J segment lost 2 bases and the V segment lost 5 bases, leaving 4 bases of the junction unmatched. Germline CDR1 and CDR2: SGHVS and FQNEAQ. In DNA form, the CDR3 reads TGTGCCAGCAGCCCCGGACTAGCGGACACAGATACGCAGTATTTT. It codes for CASSPGLADTDTQYF.

The chain employs TRBV20-1 and TRBJ2-5; D ambiguous. The CDR3 is 14 amino acids. Trimming took 6 bases from V and 1 from J, leaving 15 bases between them. Germline V gene sequence: CDR1 DFQATT, CDR2 SNEGSKA (reference sequence). CDR3 coding DNA: TGCAGTGCCAAAAATACCGATTTCCAAGAGACCCAGTACTTC. As protein: CSAKNTDFQETQYF.

The V gene is TRBV6-5, the J gene TRBJ2-3; 9 bases line up with TRBD2. The CDR3 runs 15 residues. V trimming: 2 bases; J trimming: 2 bases; junction bases outside the gene matches: 2. Looked up from germline, CDR1 is MNHEY and CDR2 is SVGAGI. The CDR3 sequence is CASSYRGGDTDTQYF. In DNA form, the CDR3 reads TGTGCCAGCAGTTACCGCGGGGGGGACACAGATACGCAGTATTTT.

This clonotype was seen a handful of times. The V gene is TRBV29-1, the J gene TRBJ2-7; 8 bases are shared with TRBD1. The CDR3 has 16 residues. The germline gives CDR1 SQVTM, CDR2 ANQGSEA. Trimming removed 1 base from V and 3 bases from J; junction bases left unmatched: 11. The CDR3 nucleotides are TGCAGCGTTGAAGGTACGGGGACAGGCTCCGTCTACGAGCAGTACTTC. The encoded protein is CSVEGTGTGSVYEQYF.